The 12 T cell receptor beta chains in this list originate from one sample, sequenced in a study of T cells after yellow fever vaccination. TCRdb processed the 5' RACE reads anew with MiXCR; each CDR3 protein has one entry. The sample lists approximately 450,000 distinct CDR3 sequences, about 17% occurring once. The input for sequencing was PBMCs, taken before the yellow fever booster vaccination. Receptors originate from a man in his late teens or twenties who received the YFV17D yellow fever vaccine.

The chain has TRBV5-1 and TRBJ2-3; 8 bases map to TRBD2. There are 15 residues in the CDR3. V lost 4 bases and J lost 4; bases outside the gene matches: 8. Germline CDR1 SGHRS, CDR2 YFSETQ. CDR3 sequence (DNA): TGCGCCAGCAGCGATAAACGGGGGGGCGCAGATACGCAGTATTTT. Protein sequence: CASSDKRGGADTQYF.

This rearrangement joins TRBV5-1 to TRBJ2-1; D is possibly TRBD2 (6 bases). Germline V lookup: CDR1 SGHRS, CDR2 YFSETQ. The ends were cut back, 1 base at V and 3 bases at J, with 8 bases in the middle. The CDR3 is 14 amino acids. DNA for the CDR3: TGCGCCAGCAGCTTGAATAGCGGCTACAATGAGCAGTTCTTC. Translating it yields CASSLNSGYNEQFF.

The rearrangement joins TRBV5-1 to TRBJ2-7, with 9 bases fitting TRBD1. The CDR3 is 15 amino acids. V lost 4 bases to trimming and J lost 5 bases; unmatched junction nucleotides: 10. Germline-derived CDR1 and CDR2 are SGHRS and YFSETQ. The CDR3 DNA is TGCGCCAGCAGCGTGGGGCAGGACAGGGGCCACGAGCAGTACTTC. This translates into CASSVGQDRGHEQYF.

The gene calls are TRBV20-1 and TRBJ2-1; 8 bases agree with TRBD1. The V gene end was trimmed by 0 bases and the J gene end by 6 bases; junction bases not matched to a gene: 7. There are 15 residues in the CDR3. The germline V gene has CDR1 DFQATT and CDR2 SNEGSKA (reference sequence). Here the CDR3 reads CSARDHRGAGNEQFF. Written as DNA, the CDR3 is TGCAGTGCTAGAGACCACAGGGGGGCAGGCAATGAGCAGTTCTTC.

The table lists this clonotype with a few counts. CDR3: CASSRRAALEQFF. The CDR3 DNA is TGTGCCAGCAGTCGCCGGGCCGCCTTGGAGCAGTTCTTC. The chain combines TRBV6-5 with TRBJ2-1; D is ambiguous. V was cut by 5 bases and J by 10 bases, with 15 bases left in between. Looked up from germline, CDR1 is MNHEY and CDR2 is SVGAGI. This CDR3 is 13 amino acids long.

CDR3 nucleotides: TGTGCCAGCAGCGTAACCAGGGTGTCTGGCTACACCTTC. Protein sequence: CASSVTRVSGYTF. This sequence joins TRBV9 and TRBJ1-2; a possible D gene is TRBD1 (5 bases). V lost 1 base, J lost 7 bases, and 11 bases lay in between. Germline-derived CDR1 and CDR2 are SGDLS and YYNGEE. CDR3 length: 13 amino acids.

The CDR3 loop reads CASSLAGGRRDNEQFF. As DNA, the CDR3 is TGTGCCAGCAGCTTAGCGGGTGGGAGAAGGGACAATGAGCAGTTCTTC. The chain recombines TRBV7-2 with TRBJ2-1; maybe TRBD2 (5 bases). CDR1 is SGHTA, CDR2 FQGNSA, per germline. With 0 bases removed from V and 5 bases from J, the gap between germline ends came to 14 bases. This CDR3 comprises 16 residues.

The chain employs TRBV14 and TRBJ2-1; TRBD2 agrees at 8 bases. J gave up 6 bases and V 4 bases, and 11 bases lay outside the gene matches. Germline CDR1 reads SGHDN; CDR2 reads FVKESK. CDR3 size: 16 residues. CDR3 sequence (DNA): TGTGCCAGCAGCCTCTGGACTAGCCATTTTGCCAATGAGCAGTTCTTC. It encodes CASSLWTSHFANEQFF.

This clonotype has only a few counts. The V and J genes are TRBV12-3 or TRBV12-4 and TRBJ1-3; tentative D call: TRBD1 (6 bases). This CDR3 is 14 amino acids long. With 4 bases removed from V and 4 bases from J, the gap between germline ends came to 11 bases. The CDR3 region is CASSWGALGNTIYF. CDR3 in DNA: TGTGCCAGCAGTTGGGGGGCCCTGGGAAACACCATATATTTT.

The chain recombines TRBV7-3 with TRBJ2-5, with 11 bases matching TRBD2. The ends lost 4 bases at V and 1 base at J; junction bases unmatched: 5. The germline V gene has CDR1 SGHTA and CDR2 FQGTGA. The CDR3 is 16 residues long. CDR3: CASSSQGTSGQETQYF. CDR3 nucleotide sequence: TGTGCCAGCAGCTCCCAGGGGACTAGCGGCCAAGAGACCCAGTACTTC.

This clonotype occurred a few times. The gene calls are TRBV5-4 and TRBJ1-4; D not certain. The CDR3 is made up of 13 amino acids. The germline V and J ends were trimmed by 0 bases and 5 bases, with 5 bases remaining between them. Germline V lookup: CDR1 SGHNT, CDR2 YYREEE (reference sequence). This CDR3 is CASSLETNEKLFF. CDR3 DNA: TGTGCCAGCAGCTTGGAGACAAATGAAAAACTGTTTTTT.

V and J are TRBV4-1 and TRBJ2-3; D remains unclear. The ends were cut back, 1 base at V and 2 bases at J, with 13 bases in the middle. This CDR3 is built from 16 residues. Germline CDR1 is MGHRA and CDR2 is YSYEKL. CDR3 sequence reads: CASSQGVSDYTDTQYF. The CDR3 DNA follows: TGCGCCAGCAGCCAAGGGGTGTCGGATTACACAGATACGCAGTATTTT.